Below, 8 T cell receptor beta chains from the same sample are listed, as sequenced in a study of T cell changes during pregnancy in multiple sclerosis. Some clones are missing from TCRdb's copy, which holds only in-frame ones; the method was immunoSEQ multiplex PCR. The sample lists tens of thousands of clones; over 85% were seen once. Sequencing was performed on peripheral blood, taken in the second trimester of pregnancy. The source is a female donor with multiple sclerosis, enrolled in a pregnancy study.

V and J are TRBV18 and TRBJ2-7; 7 bases agree with TRBD2. The CDR3 is 15 residues long. After removal of 3 bases from V and 1 base from J, the junction contained 6 bases not matched to a gene. CDR1 and CDR2 from the germline V gene are KGHSH and LQKENI. Here the CDR3 DNA reads TGTGCCAGCTCACCCGGGGAGGGGTCTTCCTACGAGCAGTACTTC. Protein: CASSPGEGSSYEQYF.

The V gene is TRBV7-5, the J gene TRBJ2-7; no DNA check was done on the table's D call, TRBD1. TRBV7-5 is listed as a pseudogene. The CDR3 has 15 residues. The CDR3 loop reads CARRVVDYQGYEQYF. For the CDR3, the DNA is TGTGCCAGAAGGGTCGTGGATTATCAGGGATACGAGCAGTACTTC.

This rearrangement joins TRBV13 to TRBJ1-2; maybe TRBD1 (5 bases). This CDR3 is 14 amino acids long. Trimming pared 5 bases from V and 7 bases from J, leaving 17 bases between. The germline V gene encodes CDR1 PRHDT and CDR2 FYEKMQ (reference sequence). CDR3 amino acids: CASSRGPDSSGYTF. The CDR3 DNA reads TGTGCCAGCAGCCGAGGACCTGACAGCTCTGGCTACACCTTC.

The chain employs TRBV11-3 and TRBJ2-7; TRBD1 matches at 8 bases. CDR1 and CDR2 from the germline V gene are SGHNT and YENEEA. After removal of 2 bases from V and 6 bases from J, the junction contained 6 bases not matched to a gene. The CDR3 loop spans 14 amino acids. The CDR3 DNA sequence: TGTGCCAGCAGCTTACGGACAGGGTATAGCGAGCAGTACTTC. Protein product: CASSLRTGYSEQYF.

The genes are TRBV14 and TRBJ1-1; TRBD1 agrees at 8 bases. CDR3 size: 15 residues. In germline, CDR1 is SGHDN, CDR2 FVKESK. J lost 8 bases, V lost 3 bases, and 11 bases had no gene match. This CDR3 reads CASSQVTGQGQEAFF. The CDR3 nucleotides read TGTGCCAGCAGCCAGGTCACCGGACAGGGCCAAGAAGCTTTCTTT.

CDR3 region: CASSYRRVPGNTIYF. In DNA form, the CDR3 reads TGTGCCAGCAGTTACAGGAGGGTCCCGGGAAACACCATATATTTT. The chain carries TRBV6-5 and TRBJ1-3; D is uncertain. Per germline, CDR1 MNHEY and CDR2 SVGAGI. This CDR3 contains 15 residues. Trimming left V 2 bases short and J 4 bases short, with 12 bases between.

The CDR3 DNA is TGTGCCAGCAGCTTATCTTATAGAGGCACAGATACGCAGTATTTT. Protein: CASSLSYRGTDTQYF. The chain is built from TRBV11-2 and TRBJ2-3; D is unresolved. The CDR3 totals 15 residues. Germline-derived CDR1 and CDR2 are SGHAT and FQNNGV. V was pared by 2 bases and J by 1 base, with 10 bases between.

The rearrangement uses TRBV5-1 and TRBJ2-7; 9 nucleotides agree with TRBD1. In germline, CDR1 is SGHRS, CDR2 YFSETQ. The CDR3 is 17 amino acids. J lost 4 bases, V lost 4 bases, and 15 bases had no gene match. This CDR3 reads CASSPGQGKVSGYEQYF. CDR3 DNA sequence: TGCGCCAGCAGCCCTGGACAGGGGAAGGTTTCAGGGTACGAGCAGTACTTC.